These 21 T cell receptor beta chains were sequenced from one sample in a study of shared clonotypes between healthy human individuals. Produced via immunoSEQ multiplex PCR; TCRdb's table is partial and in-frame only. The sample lists about 750,000 clones, 80% to 95% occurring once. Naive-designated CD8 cells lacked CD45RO, were positively enriched for CCR7, and omitted terminally differentiated effector memory CD45RA+ cells. Sequences were obtained from naive CD8+ T cells sorted from blood. These receptors were obtained from a man aged 30 to 45 in good health.

The J gene is TRBJ2-1, the V gene TRBV11-2; D is unresolved. Trimming shortened V by 4 bases and J by 7 bases, and 14 bases separated the two germline ends. Looked up from germline, CDR1 is SGHAT and CDR2 is FQNNGV. The length of the CDR3 is 14 residues. The CDR3 protein is CASSSTRTVNEQFF. The CDR3 DNA is TGTGCCAGCAGCTCCACCCGGACGGTAAATGAGCAGTTCTTC.

V usage is TRBV7-9 and J usage is TRBJ1-2; D unresolved. Germline CDR1 reads SEHNR; CDR2 reads FQNEAQ (reference sequence). CDR3 length equals 13 residues. The V end lost 5 bases, the J end lost 8 bases, and 15 bases lay between the germline ends. CDR3 nucleotides: TGTGCCAGCAGCCTCACTCAGCAAGGAGGCTACACCTTC. Protein product: CASSLTQQGGYTF.

The rearrangement links TRBV4-1 to TRBJ1-2; 10 nucleotides line up with TRBD1. The V gene end was trimmed by 2 bases and the J gene end by 6 bases; junction bases not matched to a gene: 6. CDR3 length equals 15 residues. Germline CDR1 and CDR2: MGHRA and YSYEKL. The DNA of the CDR3 is TGCGCCAGCAGCCAATCGGGACAGGGGAAGGATGGCTACACCTTC. Its protein product is CASSQSGQGKDGYTF.

J is TRBJ1-4 and V is TRBV7-9; D uncertain. There are 14 residues in the CDR3. CDR1 is SEHNR and CDR2 is FQNEAQ in the germline V gene (reference sequence). Trimming took off 5 bases at V and 11 bases at J, with 18 bases between the two ends. The CDR3 coding sequence is TGTGCCAGCAGCGACTCTAAAGAATTGCGGAAACTGTTTTTT. Translation: CASSDSKELRKLFF.

The J gene is TRBJ2-7, the V gene TRBV4-3; no definite D call. V lost 0 bases to trimming and J lost 0 bases, with 9 bases between them. The germline V gene has CDR1 LGHNA and CDR2 YSLEER. This CDR3 comprises 15 residues. The CDR3 reads CASSQERQFSYEQYF. In DNA form, the CDR3 reads TGCGCCAGCAGCCAAGAGCGTCAGTTCTCCTACGAGCAGTACTTC.

This rearrangement joins TRBV7-9 to TRBJ2-7; weak D call: TRBD1 (6 bases). The CDR3 has 14 residues. Germline V gene lookup returns CDR1 SEHNR and CDR2 FQNEAQ (reference sequence). Trimming pared 5 bases from V and 3 bases from J, leaving 14 bases between. CDR3 residues: CASSRTESNYEQYF. For the CDR3, the DNA is TGTGCCAGCAGCAGGACAGAAAGCAACTACGAGCAGTACTTC. Together with reference TRBV7-9 and TRBJ2-7, the CDR3 gives the full variable domain: DTGVSQNPRHKITKRGQNVTFRCDPISEHNRLYWYRQTLGQGPEFLTYFQNEAQLEKSRLLSDRFSAERPKGSFSTLEIQRTEQGDSAMYLCASSRTESNYEQYFGPGTRLTVT.

Concerning this clone itself: Other DNA sequences in this sample translate to the same CDR3. This chain joins TRBV7-9 and TRBJ2-3, with 7 positions matching TRBD2. This CDR3 spans 15 amino acids. Trimming at V came to 2 bases and at J to 1 base, leaving 3 bases not matched to a gene. Germline V CDR1 and CDR2: SEHNR, FQNEAQ (reference sequence). CDR3 nucleotide sequence: TGTGCCAGCAGCTTACTCGCGGGAGGCACAGATACGCAGTATTTT. It is translated as CASSLLAGGTDTQYF.

The CDR3 spells CASSLWVGTDTYEQYF. DNA of the CDR3: TGCGCCAGCAGCTTGTGGGTCGGGACAGATACTTACGAGCAGTACTTC. The rearrangement uses TRBV5-1 and TRBJ2-7; 7 bases fit TRBD1. CDR1 and CDR2 from the germline V gene are SGHRS and YFSETQ. The CDR3 runs to 16 residues. V trimming: 1 base; J trimming: 4 bases; junction bases outside the gene matches: 11.

V is TRBV28 and J is TRBJ1-4; D is possibly TRBD1 (6 bases). The germline V gene encodes CDR1 MDHEN and CDR2 SYDVKM. V was clipped by 7 bases and J by 0 bases, with 9 bases between them. This CDR3 is 14 amino acids long. The DNA for the CDR3 is TGTGCCAGCAACGGGGGCCCAACTAATGAAAAACTGTTTTTT. The encoded protein is CASNGGPTNEKLFF.

The CDR3 loop reads CASSYSKGWVTEAFF. The CDR3 DNA is TGTGCCAGCAGTTACTCGAAGGGGTGGGTCACTGAAGCTTTCTTT. The chain combines TRBV6-5 with TRBJ1-1; D may be TRBD1 (5 bases). Between the trimmed V and J ends, which lost 0 bases and 4 bases, there was a span of 12 bases. Germline V gene lookup returns CDR1 MNHEY and CDR2 SVGAGI. CDR3 length: 15 residues.

The chain links TRBV4-1 to TRBJ2-3, with TRBD1 as a possible D gene (5 bases). The germline V and J ends were trimmed by 1 base and 4 bases, with 15 bases remaining between them. This CDR3 spans 16 amino acids. Germline-derived CDR1 and CDR2 are MGHRA and YSYEKL. The CDR3 here is CASSQGRGRVPDTQYF. The CDR3 DNA reads as TGCGCCAGCAGCCAAGGTAGGGGTAGGGTCCCAGATACGCAGTATTTT.

This sequence joins TRBV10-3 and TRBJ2-3, with D maybe TRBD2 (6 bases). Germline CDR1 ENHRY, CDR2 SYGVKD. V gave up 2 bases and J gave up 3 bases, with 9 bases separating them. This CDR3 is 14 amino acids long. CDR3 loop: CAISERELTDTQYF. CDR3 in DNA: TGTGCCATCAGTGAGCGGGAGCTGACAGATACGCAGTATTTT.

This clone was counted between two and nine times. The chain uses TRBV9 and TRBJ1-1, with D perhaps TRBD1 (5 bases). CDR1 and CDR2 from the germline V gene are SGDLS and YYNGEE. This CDR3 is 14 amino acids long. V shed 1 base and J shed 2 bases, with 9 bases lying between them. CDR3 in amino acids: CASSVSGTNTEAFF. The DNA of the CDR3 is TGTGCCAGCAGCGTAAGCGGGACCAACACTGAAGCTTTCTTT.

The genes are TRBV9 and TRBJ2-7; tentative D call: TRBD1 (6 bases). Germline assignment: CDR1 SGDLS and CDR2 YYNGEE. The CDR3 covers 13 residues. Trimming removed 1 base at V and 5 bases at J, with 10 bases between. The CDR3 DNA is TGTGCCAGCAGCGTAACAGGGCGGCACGAGCAGTACTTC. It encodes CASSVTGRHEQYF.

This rearrangement joins TRBV7-9 to TRBJ2-2; D gene uncertain. Trimming shortened V by 10 bases and J by 3 bases, and 3 bases separated the two germline ends. Looked up from germline, CDR1 is SEHNR and CDR2 is FQNEAQ (reference sequence). The CDR3 extends over 10 amino acids. CDR3 sequence: CANDTGELFF. In DNA, the CDR3 is TGTGCCAACGACACCGGGGAGCTGTTTTTT. Full variable domain (rest looked up from reference TRBV7-9 and TRBJ2-2): DTGVSQNPRHKITKRGQNVTFRCDPISEHNRLYWYRQTLGQGPEFLTYFQNEAQLEKSRLLSDRFSAERPKGSFSTLEIQRTEQGDSAMYLCANDTGELFFGEGSRLTVL.

J is TRBJ2-7 and V is TRBV27, with D possibly TRBD2 on 6 matching bases. The V end lost 5 bases, the J end lost 4 bases, and 15 bases lay between the germline ends. The CDR3 length is 14 residues. Germline V lookup: CDR1 MNHEY, CDR2 SMNVEV (reference sequence). The CDR3 DNA follows: TGTGCCAGCAGTCCAATAATGGGGGGATACGAGCAGTACTTC. This gives the protein CASSPIMGGYEQYF.

This clone is a singleton in its sample. This sequence joins TRBV28 and TRBJ1-1; TRBD1 is a possible D gene (6 bases). Trimming stripped 7 bases from V and 1 base from J, with 16 bases between. The CDR3 is 15 residues long. Germline V gene lookup returns CDR1 MDHEN and CDR2 SYDVKM. The CDR3 DNA reads as TGTGCCAGCACTATCTATACAGGGTCGAACACTGAAGCTTTCTTT. Encoded protein: CASTIYTGSNTEAFF.

V and J are TRBV5-1 and TRBJ2-5; D remains unclear. V was cut by 6 bases and J by 10 bases, with 13 bases left in between. CDR3 length: 11 amino acids. The germline V gene encodes CDR1 SGHRS and CDR2 YFSETQ. The CDR3 here is CASKRSLVQYF. In DNA, the CDR3 is TGCGCCAGCAAAAGATCTTTGGTCCAGTACTTC.

The chain recombines TRBV19 with TRBJ2-7; 7 nucleotides match TRBD2. CDR1 and CDR2 from the germline V gene are LNHDA and SQIVND (reference sequence). The J segment lost 1 base and the V segment lost 1 base, leaving 4 bases of the junction unmatched. The CDR3 spans 15 residues. CDR3: CASSIGQGGSYEQYF. The CDR3 DNA follows: TGTGCCAGTAGTATAGGTCAGGGAGGGTCCTACGAGCAGTACTTC.

The chain has TRBV11-2 and TRBJ2-1; D could derive from TRBD1 or TRBD2 (5 bases each). Germline lookup yields CDR1 SGHAT and CDR2 FQNNGV. The CDR3 covers 15 residues. V lost 0 bases and J 4 bases, leaving 10 bases between the germline ends. The CDR3 region is CASSLEGDSYNEQFF. In nucleotides, the CDR3 is TGTGCCAGCAGCTTAGAGGGAGACAGTTACAATGAGCAGTTCTTC.

This rearrangement joins TRBV2 to TRBJ2-3; 7 bases agree with TRBD1. Germline loops: CDR1 SNHLY, CDR2 FYNNEI. V trimming: 6 bases; J trimming: 0 bases; junction bases outside the gene matches: 6. The CDR3 contains 15 residues. Here the CDR3 reads CASRGTVTSTDTQYF. The CDR3 DNA reads TGTGCCAGCAGGGGGACAGTAACTAGCACAGATACGCAGTATTTT.